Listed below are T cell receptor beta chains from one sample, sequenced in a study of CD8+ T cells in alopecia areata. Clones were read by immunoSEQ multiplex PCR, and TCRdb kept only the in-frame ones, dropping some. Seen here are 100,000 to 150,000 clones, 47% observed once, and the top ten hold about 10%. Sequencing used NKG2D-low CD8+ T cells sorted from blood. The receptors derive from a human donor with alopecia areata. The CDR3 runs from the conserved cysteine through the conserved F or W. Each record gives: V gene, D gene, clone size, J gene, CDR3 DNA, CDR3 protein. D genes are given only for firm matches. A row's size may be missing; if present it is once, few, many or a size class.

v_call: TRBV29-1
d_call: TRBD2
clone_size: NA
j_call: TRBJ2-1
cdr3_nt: TGCAGCGTTAACGGGCGGGGGACCTACAATGAGCAGTTCTTC
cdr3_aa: CSVNGRGTYNEQFF

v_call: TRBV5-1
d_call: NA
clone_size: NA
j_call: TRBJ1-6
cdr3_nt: TGCGCCAGCAGCTTGGCCGGTATCAATGGGGCCGACCTTGGATCCCTCCACTTT
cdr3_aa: CASSLAGINGADLGSLHF

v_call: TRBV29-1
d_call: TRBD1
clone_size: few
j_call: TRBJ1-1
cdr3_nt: TGCAGCGTTGAAGGGACAGGGTTAGCTTTCTTT
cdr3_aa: CSVEGTGLAFF

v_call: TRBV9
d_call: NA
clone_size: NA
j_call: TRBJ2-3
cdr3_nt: TGTGCCAGCAGCTCCCAGGGAGATACGCAGTATTTT
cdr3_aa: CASSSQGDTQYF

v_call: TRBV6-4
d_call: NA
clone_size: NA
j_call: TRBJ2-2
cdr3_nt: TGTGCCAGCAGTGGGGACAACACCGGGGAGCTGTTTTTT
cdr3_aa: CASSGDNTGELFF

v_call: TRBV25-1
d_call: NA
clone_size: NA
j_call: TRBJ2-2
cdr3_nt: TGTGCCAGCAGTACGCCCGGGGAGCTGTTTTTT
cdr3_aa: CASSTPGELFF

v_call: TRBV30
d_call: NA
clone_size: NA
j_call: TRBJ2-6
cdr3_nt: TGTGCCTGGAGTTTAGGGGCTGGGGCCAACGTCCTGACTTTC
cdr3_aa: CAWSLGAGANVLTF

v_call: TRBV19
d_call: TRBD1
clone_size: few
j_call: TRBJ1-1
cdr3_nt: TGTGCCAGTAGTCTGTGGACAGGGAATAGTGAAGCTTTCTTT
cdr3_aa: CASSLWTGNSEAFF

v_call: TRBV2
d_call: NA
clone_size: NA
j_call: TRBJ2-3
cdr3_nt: TGTGCCAGCAGGGAGGATACGCAGTATTTT
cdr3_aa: CASREDTQYF

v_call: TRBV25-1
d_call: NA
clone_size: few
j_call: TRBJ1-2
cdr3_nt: TGTGCCAGCAGTGACCCCGCTAACTATGGCTACACCTTC
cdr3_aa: CASSDPANYGYTF

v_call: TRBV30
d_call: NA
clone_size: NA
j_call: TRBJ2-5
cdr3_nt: TGTGCCTGGAGTTATCCCCAGGCCCCCCAAGAGACCCAGTACTTC
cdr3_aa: CAWSYPQAPQETQYF

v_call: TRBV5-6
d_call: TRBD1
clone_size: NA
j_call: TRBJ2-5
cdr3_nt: TGTGCCAGCAGCTTGGATCGGGACAGGGGGAGAGAGACCCAGTACTTC
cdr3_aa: CASSLDRDRGRETQYF

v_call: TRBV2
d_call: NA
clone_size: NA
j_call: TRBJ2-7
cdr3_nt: TGTGCCAGCAGTGACAGGGCCGACTACGAGCAGTACTTC
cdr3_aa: CASSDRADYEQYF

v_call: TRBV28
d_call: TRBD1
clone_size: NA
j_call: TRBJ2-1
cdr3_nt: TGTGCCAGCAGGGATAATGACAGGGAAAATGGCCCCTACAATGAGCAGTTCTTC
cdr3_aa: CASRDNDRENGPYNEQFF

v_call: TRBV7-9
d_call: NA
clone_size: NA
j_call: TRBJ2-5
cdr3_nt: TGTGCCAGCAGCTGGATATTCGGAGAGACCCAGTACTTC
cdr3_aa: CASSWIFGETQYF

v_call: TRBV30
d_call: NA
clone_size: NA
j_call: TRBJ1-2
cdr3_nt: TGTGCCTGGACCACAGGGACCAACTATGGCTACACCTTC
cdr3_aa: CAWTTGTNYGYTF

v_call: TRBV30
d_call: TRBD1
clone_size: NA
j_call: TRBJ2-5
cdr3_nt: TGTGCCTGGGATGCCCGGACAGGGGGCTTAGAGACCCAGTACTTC
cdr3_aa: CAWDARTGGLETQYF

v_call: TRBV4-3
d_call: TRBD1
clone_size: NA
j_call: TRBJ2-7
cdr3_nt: TGCGCCAGCAGCCAAGATCAAGTGGGGACAGGGACCTACGAGCAGTACTTC
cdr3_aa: CASSQDQVGTGTYEQYF

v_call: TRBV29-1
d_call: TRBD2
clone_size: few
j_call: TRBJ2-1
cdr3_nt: TGCAGCGTTGAAGGATTAGGGCGGGAGGGTGAGCAGTTCTTC
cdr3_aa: CSVEGLGREGEQFF

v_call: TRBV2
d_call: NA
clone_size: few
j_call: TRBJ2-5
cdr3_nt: TGTGCCAGCAGTCCCCAGGAGACCCAGTACTTC
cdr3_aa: CASSPQETQYF

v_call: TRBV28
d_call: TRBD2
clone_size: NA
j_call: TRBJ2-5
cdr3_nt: TGTGCCAGCAGCCAAGGACTAGACCAGTACTTC
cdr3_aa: CASSQGLDQYF

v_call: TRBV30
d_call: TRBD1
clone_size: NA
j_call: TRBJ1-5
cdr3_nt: TGTGCCTGGAGTACAGGACAGGGGGGGTTTCAGCCCCAGCATTTT
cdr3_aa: CAWSTGQGGFQPQHF

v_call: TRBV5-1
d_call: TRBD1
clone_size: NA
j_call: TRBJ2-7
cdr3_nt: TGCGCCAGCAGCGTGGGCCCAGGGACAGAGTCCTACGAGCAGTACTTC
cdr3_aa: CASSVGPGTESYEQYF

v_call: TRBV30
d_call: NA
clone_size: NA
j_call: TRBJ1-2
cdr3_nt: TGTGCCTGGAGTTTGGACAGCTATGGCTACACCTTC
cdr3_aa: CAWSLDSYGYTF

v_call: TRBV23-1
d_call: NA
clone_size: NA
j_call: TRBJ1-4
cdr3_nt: TGCGCCAGCAGTCAAGGGGCGAGTTTGAATGAAAAACTGTTTTTT
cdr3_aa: CASSQGASLNEKLFF

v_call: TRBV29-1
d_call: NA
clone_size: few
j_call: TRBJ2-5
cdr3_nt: TGCAGCGTAGTTCCTTGGGGCCAAGAGACCCAGTACTTC
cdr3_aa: CSVVPWGQETQYF

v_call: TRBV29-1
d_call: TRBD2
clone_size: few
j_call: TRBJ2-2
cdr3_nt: TGCAGCGTTGAAGATAGGGAGGGTACCGGGGAGCTGTTTTTT
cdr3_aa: CSVEDREGTGELFF

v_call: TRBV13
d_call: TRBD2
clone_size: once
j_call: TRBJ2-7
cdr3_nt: TGTGCCAGCAGCTTCGGGACTAGCGGGGGGTTCGGCGAGCAGTACTTC
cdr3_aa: CASSFGTSGGFGEQYF

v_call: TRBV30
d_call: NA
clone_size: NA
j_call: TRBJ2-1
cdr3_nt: TGTGCCTGGGAGGACGGTTGGGGTAATGAGCAGTTCTTC
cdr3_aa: CAWEDGWGNEQFF

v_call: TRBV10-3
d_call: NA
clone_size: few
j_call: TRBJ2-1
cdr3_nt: TGTGCCATCAGTGAGTTGGGGGCTGGGGATGAGCAGTTCTTC
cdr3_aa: CAISELGAGDEQFF

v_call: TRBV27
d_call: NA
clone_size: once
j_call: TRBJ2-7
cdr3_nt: TGTGCCAGCAGCCGGAGCTCCTACGAGCAGTACTTC
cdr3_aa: CASSRSSYEQYF

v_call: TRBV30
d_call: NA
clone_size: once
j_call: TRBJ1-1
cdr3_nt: TGTGCCTGGAACGCAAACACTGAAGCTTTCTTT
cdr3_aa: CAWNANTEAFF

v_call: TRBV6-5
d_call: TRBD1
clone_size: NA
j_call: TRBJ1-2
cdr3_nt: TGTGCCAGCAGTTCGAGGACAGGGTTTGGCTACACCTTC
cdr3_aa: CASSSRTGFGYTF

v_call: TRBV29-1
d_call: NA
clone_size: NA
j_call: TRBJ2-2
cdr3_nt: TGCAGCGTTGTAACGGGCAGGGGGGAGCTGTTTTTT
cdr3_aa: CSVVTGRGELFF

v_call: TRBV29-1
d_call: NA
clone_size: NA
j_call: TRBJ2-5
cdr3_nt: TGCAGCGTCGCAGGTTTGGAGACCCAGTACTTC
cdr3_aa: CSVAGLETQYF

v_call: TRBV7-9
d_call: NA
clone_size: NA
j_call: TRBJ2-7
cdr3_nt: TGTGCCAGCAGCTTAGCCCACGAAGAGCAGTACTTC
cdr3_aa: CASSLAHEEQYF

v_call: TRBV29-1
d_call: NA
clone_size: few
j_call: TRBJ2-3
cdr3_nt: TGCAGCGGGGAGGGGGCCAGCACAGATACGCAGTATTTT
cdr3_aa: CSGEGASTDTQYF

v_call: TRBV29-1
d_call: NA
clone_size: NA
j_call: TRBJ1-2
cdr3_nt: TGCAGCGTTGAAGAGCGGGATGGCTACACCTTC
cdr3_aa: CSVEERDGYTF

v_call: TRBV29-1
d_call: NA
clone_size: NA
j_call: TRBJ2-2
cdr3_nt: TGCAGCGTAATAGCCCGGGGCCGGGGACACACCGGGGAGCTGTTTTTT
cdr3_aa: CSVIARGRGHTGELFF

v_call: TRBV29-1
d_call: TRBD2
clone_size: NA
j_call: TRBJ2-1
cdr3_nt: TGCAGCGTCCCGGGGGGTAGGGTGTCCTACAATGAGCAGTTCTTC
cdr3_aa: CSVPGGRVSYNEQFF

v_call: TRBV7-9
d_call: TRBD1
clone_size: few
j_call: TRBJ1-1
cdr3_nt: TGTGCCAGCAGCCTAGGACAGGGCGGGGGCACTGAAGCTTTCTTT
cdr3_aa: CASSLGQGGGTEAFF

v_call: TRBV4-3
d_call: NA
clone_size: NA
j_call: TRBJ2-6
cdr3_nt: TGCGCCAGCAGCCAAGATTTGGGAGCTGGGGCCAACGTCCTGACTTTC
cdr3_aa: CASSQDLGAGANVLTF